This T cell receptor beta chain was captured in a study of T-cell reconstitution after alpha-beta-depleted transplantation in children (dated by TCRdb to the mid-2010s). As for the study more broadly: T-cell immune reconstitution after TCRalphabeta/CD19-depleted allogeneic hematopoietic cell transplantation in children was quantitatively tracked in the study by means of TCR repertoire profiling.

On the study overall, not on this receptor specifically: Over the following months the frequencies of hyperexpanded clones went down, and after one year T-cell counts and TCRbeta diversity were mostly credited to newly produced T cells. Apparently early alphabetaT-cell count recovery about two months after transplant reportedly relied on only several hundred rapidly expanded clones derived from non-depleted graft cells. In some patients, high TCRbeta diversity at day 60 was attributed to recipient T cells and intrathymic progenitors that had survived conditioning.

The label giving this sample's treatment or condition can be read as: allogeneic hematopoietic cell transplantation with graft depleted of TCRalphabeta T cells and CD19 B cells. The children who served as transplant recipients had been given grafts of TCRalphabeta/CD19-depleted allogeneic hematopoietic cells. This clonotype occurred a few times. Its antigen is unknown. The record has no base qualities; no much larger clone is one base away. Receptors were amplified or captured by PCR. The sequencer was an Illumina HiSeq 2500. TCR libraries were prepared with molecular barcoding, using unique molecular identifiers to normalize TCRbeta repertoire quantification. The public reads were reanalyzed by TCRdb: fastp trimming at Q25, MiXCR alignment, in-frame beta chains only. CDR3 protein sequences are deduplicated, and each keeps its most common genes and DNA. The sample table holds about 1,000,000 distinct CDR3 sequences, of which about 29% were seen once. In total, the top ten clones hold more than 25% of the sample.

V is pared back by 8 bases and J by 4 bases, with 14 bases lying between the germline termini. The CDR3 contains 13 residues, cysteine and phenylalanine counted. Just CDR3 DNA is preserved here, 39 bases in frame from base 1. CDR1 SGHVS and CDR2 FNYEAQ were looked up in the germline V gene. The rearranged chain carries TRBV7-6 and TRBJ1-1; TRBD1 might be the D gene, on 6 matching bases. The clonotype comes from a boy under three years old who had a stem cell transplant for SCID, so the T cells may come from the graft donor. Sequencing was performed on PBMCs, mostly from graft donor cells, taken 360 days after TCRalphabeta/CD19-depleted stem cell transplant. The CDR3 sequence is CASGQGQITEAFF. The nucleotide sequence reads as follows: TGTGCCAGCGGCCAAGGACAGATCACTGAAGCTTTCTTT. Reference TRBV7-6 and TRBJ1-1 proteins supply the regions before and after the CDR3; the full variable domain is: GAGVSQSPRYKVTKRGQDVALRCDPISGHVSLYWYRQALGQGPEFLTYFNYEAQQDKSGLPNDRFSAERPEGSISTLTIQRTEQRDSAMYRCASGQGQITEAFFGQGTRLTVV.